This TCR beta chain is from a study of cytotoxic CD8 clonotypes in ibrutinib-treated CLL. Here immunoSEQ multiplex PCR was the method, and the copy in TCRdb shows in-frame clones only, minus some. Of 100,000 to 150,000 clones in the sample, approximately 85% were seen once. CDR1 and CDR2 from the germline V gene are SGHTA and FQGTGA. The CDR3 sequence is 13 residues long. V shed 3 bases and J 5 bases; nucleotides not matched to a gene: 0. The material sequenced was PBMCs, taken after 24 months of ibrutinib treatment. The receptor was derived from a human donor with chronic lymphocytic leukemia. The V call is TRBV7-3, the J call TRBJ2-2; 7 positions match TRBD2. The DNA for the CDR3 is TGTGCCAGCAGCTTTAGCGGGACCGGGGAGCTGTTTTTT. This gives the protein CASSFSGTGELFF.